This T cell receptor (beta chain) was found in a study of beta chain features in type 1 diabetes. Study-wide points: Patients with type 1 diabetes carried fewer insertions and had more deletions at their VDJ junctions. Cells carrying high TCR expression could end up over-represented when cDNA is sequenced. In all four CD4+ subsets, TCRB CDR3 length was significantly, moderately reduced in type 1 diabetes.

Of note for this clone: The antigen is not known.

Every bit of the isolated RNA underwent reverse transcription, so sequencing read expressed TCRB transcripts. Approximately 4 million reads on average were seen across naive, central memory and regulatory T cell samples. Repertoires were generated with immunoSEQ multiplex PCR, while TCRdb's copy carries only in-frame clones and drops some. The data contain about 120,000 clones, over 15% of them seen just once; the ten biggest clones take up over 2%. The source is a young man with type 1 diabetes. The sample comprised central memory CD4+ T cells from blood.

The CDR3 is CASSYGFDYGYTF. DNA for the CDR3: TGTGCCAGCAGTTATGGTTTCGACTATGGCTACACCTTC. The genes are TRBV6-5 and TRBJ1-2; D is uncertain. Per the germline V gene, CDR1 is MNHEY and CDR2 is SVGAGI. The CDR3 contains 13 residues. V gave up 3 bases and J gave up 3 bases, with 8 bases separating them.